This T cell receptor (beta chain) originates from a study of blood T cells in healthy people across ages. Sample-barcoded 5' priming and a J-beta primer mix drove a second PCR of about 6 to 12 cycles. Unique molecular identifiers of 12 random nucleotides labeled each cDNA. TCRdb reprocessed the 5' RACE reads with MiXCR, giving one entry per CDR3 protein. The repertoire holds 1.4 million to 1.5 million distinct CDR3 sequences, with approximately 42% as singletons. This clonotype was observed a handful of times. No antigen is known for it. Germline CDR1 SGDLS, CDR2 YYNGEE. This CDR3 region has 15 residues. Unmatched junction bases numbered 6, after V lost 3 bases and J lost 4 bases. Each sample used at least 6.5 million PBMCs. Study-wide points: Estimated diversity across one million T cells was deemed an underestimate. Age brought a roughly linear fall in TCR beta diversity measured per million T cells.

Sequencing was done on a sample of blood. The source of this sequence is a woman between 18 and 30 years old in good health. The chain couples TRBV9 to TRBJ2-3; 9 bases match TRBD2. CDR3 region: CASSASSGMADTQYF. CDR3 nucleotide sequence: TGTGCCAGCAGCGCCTCTAGCGGGATGGCAGATACGCAGTATTTT.